Each of the 28 T cell receptor beta chains below was sequenced from the same sample in a study of blood T cell repertoires in COVID-19. Sequencing used immunoSEQ multiplex PCR; TCRdb keeps in-frame clones, though not all of them. The repertoire holds 200,000 to 250,000 clones, with 80% to 90% as singletons. The sequencing sample was made of PBMCs or T cells enriched from blood (not recorded which). The source of these receptors is a woman aged 18-30 years in a cohort exposed to, infected with or recovered from COVID-19 (not recorded which).

The chain recombines TRBV24-1 with TRBJ2-1; D perhaps matches TRBD2 (6 bases). The CDR3 consists of 15 residues. V was shortened by 1 base and J by 4 bases, with 10 bases between the two germline ends. The germline V gene has CDR1 KGHDR and CDR2 SFDVKD. DNA for the CDR3: TGTGCCACCAGTGATTTTCGCGGGGTATACAATGAGCAGTTCTTC. Residues: CATSDFRGVYNEQFF.

The chain couples TRBV24-1 to TRBJ2-7; TRBD1 is a possible D gene (5 bases). There are 14 residues in the CDR3. V lost 9 bases, J lost 3 bases, and 17 bases lay in between. Germline-derived CDR1 and CDR2 are KGHDR and SFDVKD. The CDR3 coding sequence is TGTGCCACCTCCATTGACAGAAAATTCTACGAGCAGTACTTC. This codes for CATSIDRKFYEQYF.

The DNA for the CDR3 is TGTGCCATCAGTGAGTCCTATCAGTTGGGCAGTCTTGGCTACACCTTC. Translating gives CAISESYQLGSLGYTF. V gene TRBV10-3 combines with J gene TRBJ1-2; D call uncertain. Germline V gene lookup returns CDR1 ENHRY and CDR2 SYGVKD. The CDR3 extends over 16 amino acids. With 0 bases removed from V and 7 bases from J, the gap between germline ends came to 18 bases.

The gene calls are TRBV5-8 and TRBJ1-4; possibly TRBD1 for D (6 bases). Trimming removed 2 bases at V and 2 bases at J, with 13 bases between. Germline V CDR1 and CDR2: SGHTS, YDEGEE. CDR3 length equals 16 residues. The CDR3 nucleotides are TGTGCCAGCAGCTTACAGGGAAGTGTCACTAATGAAAAACTGTTTTTT. Its protein is CASSLQGSVTNEKLFF. Full variable domain (remainder filled in from reference TRBV5-8 and TRBJ1-4): EAGVTQSPTHLIKTRGQQATLRCSPISGHTSVYWYQQALGLGLQFLLWYDEGEERNRGNFPPRFSGRQFPNYSSELNVNALELEDSALYLCASSLQGSVTNEKLFFGSGTQLSVL.

The rearrangement joins TRBV5-1 to TRBJ2-1, with TRBD1 matching over 12 bases. The CDR3 totals 14 residues. J gave up 8 bases and V 6 bases, and 6 bases lay outside the gene matches. Germline CDR1 reads SGHRS; CDR2 reads YFSETQ. The CDR3 loop reads CASMGTGGGDEQFF. The CDR3 DNA reads as TGCGCCAGCATGGGGACAGGGGGCGGGGATGAGCAGTTCTTC.

Points on this clone: Germline is not matched at one junction end, which may reflect a read error. The rearrangement joins TRBV10-1 to TRBJ2-2; possibly TRBD1 for D (6 bases). The CDR3 sequence is 15 residues long. CDR1 and CDR2 from the germline V gene are WNHNN and SYGVQD (reference sequence). This chain's CDR3 is CASSERRGLHRGAVF. The CDR3 DNA is TGCGCCAGCAGTGAGCGCAGGGGTCTACACCGGGGAGCTGTTTTT.

The count of this clone is one. The rearrangement uses TRBV18 and TRBJ1-6, with TRBD1 matching over 8 bases. After removal of 3 bases from V and 5 bases from J, the junction contained 0 bases not matched to a gene. From germline, CDR1 is KGHSH and CDR2 LQKENI. CDR3 size: 14 residues. The CDR3 spells CASSPTGDNSPLHF. Here the CDR3 DNA reads TGTGCCAGCTCACCGACAGGGGATAATTCACCCCTCCACTTT.

This clone has a single count. This sequence joins TRBV6-5 and TRBJ1-2; 7 nucleotides line up with TRBD1. V lost 7 bases, J lost 2 bases, and 7 bases stayed unmatched. The germline CDR1 and CDR2 sequences are MNHEY and SVGAGI. There are 14 residues in the CDR3. In DNA form, the CDR3 reads TGTGCCAGCACCAAAGGGGGCCAGAACTATGGCTACACCTTC. Protein: CASTKGGQNYGYTF.

J is TRBJ2-1 and V is TRBV5-1, with 14 bases matching TRBD2. This CDR3 has 16 residues. Looked up from germline, CDR1 is SGHRS and CDR2 is YFSETQ. V shed 3 bases, J shed 5 bases, and the junction held 4 bases outside the gene matches. DNA of the CDR3: TGCGCCAGCAGCTCCGCGACTAGCGGGGGGGACAATGAGCAGTTCTTC. It translates to CASSSATSGGDNEQFF.

The chain has TRBV28 and TRBJ2-3; no definite D call. The CDR3 covers 12 residues. V was clipped by 5 bases and J by 5 bases, with 8 bases between them. Germline V CDR1 and CDR2: MDHEN, SYDVKM. The CDR3 nucleotides are TGTGCCAGCAGTCTTTTTAGAGATACGCAGTATTTT. Translation gives CASSLFRDTQYF.

V is TRBV6-5 and J is TRBJ1-3; D is possibly TRBD1 (6 bases). V was clipped by 8 bases and J by 4 bases, with 18 bases between them. The CDR3 spans 15 residues. Germline-derived CDR1 and CDR2 are MNHEY and SVGAGI. CDR3 bases: TGTGCCAGCGTCACAGGGAGAATTGGGGGAAACACCATATATTTT. The encoded protein is CASVTGRIGGNTIYF.

This clone was picked up one time. The J gene is TRBJ1-5, the V gene TRBV11-2; TRBD1 matches 8 bases. CDR1 and CDR2 from the germline V gene are SGHAT and FQNNGV. The CDR3 contains 16 residues. Trimming removed 2 bases from V and 2 bases from J; junction bases left unmatched: 5. As DNA, the CDR3 is TGTGCCAGCAGCTTAAAGGACAGGGATGGCAATCAGCCCCAGCATTTT. It yields the protein CASSLKDRDGNQPQHF.

This rearrangement joins TRBV7-3 to TRBJ2-2, with 8 bases aligning to TRBD2. The CDR3 has 13 residues. Germline V gene data show CDR1 as SGHTA and CDR2 as FQGTGA. V was clipped by 2 bases and J by 8 bases; unmatched bases: 1. CDR3 sequence (DNA): TGTGCCAGCAGCTTAGGACTAGCAGGGGAGCTGTTTTTT. This encodes CASSLGLAGELFF. Supplemented by reference TRBV7-3 and TRBJ2-2, the full variable domain reads GAGVSQTPSNKVTEKGKYVELRCDPISGHTALYWYRQSLGQGPEFLIYFQGTGAADDSGLPNDRFFAVRPEGSVSTLKIQRTERGDSAVYLCASSLGLAGELFFGEGSRLTVL.

This clone was counted between two and nine times. V gene TRBV5-5 combines with J gene TRBJ1-1; D unresolved. Germline V lookup: CDR1 SGHKS, CDR2 YYEKEE (reference sequence). V dropped 4 bases and J dropped 2 bases, with 12 bases sitting between them. The CDR3 has 14 amino acids. The CDR3 loop is CASSLWRGNTEAFF. The CDR3 nucleotides read TGTGCCAGCAGCCTCTGGAGAGGTAACACTGAAGCTTTCTTT.

This clone is a singleton in its sample. The chain employs TRBV4-1 and TRBJ1-5, with no clear D. Germline-derived CDR1 and CDR2 are MGHRA and YSYEKL. The CDR3 consists of 15 residues. The V end lost 0 bases, the J end lost 6 bases, and 12 bases lay between the germline ends. CDR3 loop: CASSQDSPRGQPQHF. For the CDR3, the DNA is TGCGCCAGCAGCCAAGATAGCCCCCGGGGTCAGCCCCAGCATTTT.

The rearrangement links TRBV6-5 to TRBJ2-1, with 7 positions matching TRBD1. Germline V gene lookup returns CDR1 MNHEY and CDR2 SVGAGI. J lost 3 bases, V lost 7 bases, and 9 bases had no gene match. The length of the CDR3 is 15 residues. The CDR3 sequence is CASKGRGQVYNEQFF. The CDR3 DNA sequence: TGTGCCAGCAAAGGACGAGGACAGGTCTACAATGAGCAGTTCTTC.

This rearrangement joins TRBV5-1 to TRBJ2-7, with 9 positions matching TRBD1. CDR1 and CDR2 from the germline V gene are SGHRS and YFSETQ. V lost 4 bases, J lost 1 base, and 3 bases stayed unmatched. CDR3 size: 14 residues. CDR3: CASSPTGGSYEQYF. The DNA for the CDR3 is TGCGCCAGCAGCCCGACAGGGGGTTCCTACGAGCAGTACTTC.

The chain links TRBV2 to TRBJ1-4; D not certain. Germline V gives CDR1 SNHLY, CDR2 FYNNEI. The CDR3 has 11 amino acids. Trimming took 10 bases from V and 6 from J, leaving 9 bases between them. The CDR3 loop is CATTQDEKLFF. The CDR3, as DNA: TGTGCCACCACTCAGGATGAAAAACTGTTTTTT.

The chain is built from TRBV24-1 and TRBJ1-4, with no clear D. The CDR3 covers 18 residues. V shed 4 bases and J shed 2 bases, with 19 bases lying between them. Germline loops: CDR1 KGHDR, CDR2 SFDVKD. The CDR3, as DNA: TGTGCCACCAGTGACCCAGAATTGACGGGTGGGACTAATGAAAAACTGTTTTTT. This gives the protein CATSDPELTGGTNEKLFF.

The chain links TRBV2 to TRBJ1-2; 9 bases are shared with TRBD1. V lost 5 bases to trimming and J lost 4 bases; unmatched junction nucleotides: 5. CDR1 SNHLY and CDR2 FYNNEI come from the germline V gene. The length of the CDR3 is 14 residues. In nucleotides, the CDR3 is TGTGCCAGCAGTATGGGACAGGGATCCTATGGCTACACCTTC. Translation gives CASSMGQGSYGYTF.

The chain uses TRBV18 and TRBJ1-1; TRBD1 matches at 9 bases. CDR1 is KGHSH, CDR2 LQKENI, per germline. The CDR3 is 14 amino acids. V dropped 3 bases and J dropped 4; count of bases not matched to a gene: 3. CDR3 sequence (DNA): TGTGCCAGCTCACCGAGACAGGGGGTCACTGAAGCTTTCTTT. It codes for CASSPRQGVTEAFF.

The table lists this clone with a count of one. The CDR3 region has the DNA TGTGCCAGCAGTCACAGGTGGCAGTACTACGAGCAGTACTTC. Translated, it gives CASSHRWQYYEQYF. The chain has TRBV6-6 and TRBJ2-7; D may be TRBD1 (5 bases). The CDR3 extends over 14 amino acids. The germline V gene encodes CDR1 MNHNY and CDR2 SVGAGI (reference sequence). Trimming cost V 5 bases and J 3 bases, with 14 bases left between them.

The genes are TRBV3-1 (or the pseudogene TRBV3-2) and TRBJ2-7; possible D gene TRBD1, 5 bases. Trimming took 7 bases from V and 2 from J, leaving 15 bases between them. Germline V gene data show CDR1 as LGHDT and CDR2 as YNNKEL (reference sequence). The CDR3 extends over 14 amino acids. The CDR3, as DNA: TGTGCCAGCAACCACGCTGACAGAACCTACGAGCAGTACTTC. It is translated as CASNHADRTYEQYF.

This clone was found once. The chain recombines TRBV7-6 with TRBJ2-1; no definite D call. This CDR3 has 16 residues. CDR1 is SGHVS and CDR2 is FNYEAQ in the germline V gene. V shed 5 bases and J shed 3 bases, with 17 bases lying between them. The CDR3: CASSQQDWNLYNEQFF. CDR3 in DNA: TGTGCCAGCAGCCAACAAGACTGGAACCTCTACAATGAGCAGTTCTTC.

This clone was seen just once. The chain recombines TRBV13 with TRBJ1-2; TRBD1 aligns across 7 bases. The V and J ends lost 5 bases and 2 bases, in that order; junction bases with no gene match: 5. Germline V CDR1 and CDR2: PRHDT, FYEKMQ (reference sequence). This CDR3 has 14 residues. CDR3: CASSIGQANYGYTF. DNA for the CDR3: TGTGCCAGCAGCATCGGACAGGCGAACTATGGCTACACCTTC.

This sequence joins TRBV5-1 and TRBJ2-1; 8 bases fit TRBD1. Germline loops: CDR1 SGHRS, CDR2 YFSETQ. V shed 3 bases and J 1 base; nucleotides not matched to a gene: 9. This CDR3 spans 17 amino acids. Here the CDR3 reads CASSSPLDRVSYNEQFF. For the CDR3, the DNA is TGCGCCAGCAGCTCCCCCTTGGACAGGGTATCCTACAATGAGCAGTTCTTC.

The chain has TRBV5-1 and TRBJ1-2, with 8 positions matching TRBD1. Germline V lookup: CDR1 SGHRS, CDR2 YFSETQ. V was pared by 5 bases and J by 3 bases, with 6 bases of the junction left unmatched. The CDR3 sequence is 14 residues long. The CDR3 spells CASSSGTGDYGYTF. In DNA, the CDR3 is TGCGCCAGCAGTTCCGGGACAGGAGACTATGGCTACACCTTC.

The gene calls are TRBV27 and TRBJ2-1; 7 bases are a match to TRBD1. The V gene's germline CDR1 is MNHEY and CDR2 SMNVEV (reference sequence). There are 14 residues in the CDR3. Germline trimming cut 2 bases from V and 2 bases from J; bases unmatched to any gene: 0. In DNA form, the CDR3 reads TGTGCCAGCAGTTTAGGGACAGCCTACAATGAGCAGTTCTTC. Translating gives CASSLGTAYNEQFF.